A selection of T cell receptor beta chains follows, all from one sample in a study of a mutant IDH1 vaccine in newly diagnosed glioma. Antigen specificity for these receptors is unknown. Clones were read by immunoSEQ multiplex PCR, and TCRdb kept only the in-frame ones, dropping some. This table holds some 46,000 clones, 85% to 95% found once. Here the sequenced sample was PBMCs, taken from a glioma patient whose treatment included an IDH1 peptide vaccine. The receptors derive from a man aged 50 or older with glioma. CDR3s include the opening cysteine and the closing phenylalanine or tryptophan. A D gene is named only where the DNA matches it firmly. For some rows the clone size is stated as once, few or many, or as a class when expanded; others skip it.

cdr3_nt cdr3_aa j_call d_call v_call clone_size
TGTGCCAGCAGCGCCGAGGGAGGGTACGAGCAGTACTTC CASSAEGGYEQYF TRBJ2-7 TRBD2 TRBV9 .
TGTGCCAGCAGCCCTAGTCGGGGTTATGGGACCGTTATGTACGAGCAGTACTTC CASSPSRGYGTVMYEQYF TRBJ2-7 . TRBV7-2 .
TGTGCCAGCAGTCCCGGGACGGCCTACAATGAGCAGTTCTTC CASSPGTAYNEQFF TRBJ2-1 . TRBV28 .
TGTGCCAGCAGCAAAGCCCCGGCCCCCGGGACAGGGGGCCATGAGCAGTTCTTC CASSKAPAPGTGGHEQFF TRBJ2-1 . TRBV21-1 .
TGTGCCAGCAGCCAATGGACATGGGACGGCTCCTACGAGCAGTACTTC CASSQWTWDGSYEQYF TRBJ2-7 . TRBV14 .
TGTGCTAGCACCGCGGGGTTGGGAACCGGGGAGCTGTTTTTT CASTAGLGTGELFF TRBJ2-2 . TRBV7-7 .
TGCAGCGTTGAAGGGCAGGGAGGTCAGCCCCAGCATTTT CSVEGQGGQPQHF TRBJ1-5 . TRBV29-1 .
TGCAGCGTTTCCGGGGACAACCAAGAGACCCAGTACTTC CSVSGDNQETQYF TRBJ2-5 . TRBV29-1 .
TGTGCCAGCAGCCTTCCGGGTTTGAATCAGCCCCAGCATTTT CASSLPGLNQPQHF TRBJ1-5 . TRBV2 .
TGTGCCAGTGATGGGGGACAGGGTTCCCACGAGCAGTACTTC CASDGGQGSHEQYF TRBJ2-7 TRBD1 TRBV19 .
TGTGCCAGTAGTCCCGGACTAGCGGGGCTTTCGGAGACCCAGTACTTC CASSPGLAGLSETQYF TRBJ2-5 TRBD2 TRBV19 .
TGTGCCACCATGCCTCGCGGGGGGCCGGCAGATACGCAGTATTTT CATMPRGGPADTQYF TRBJ2-3 TRBD2 TRBV15 .
TGTGCCAGCGTCGGTAGCCTTGGGGGCGCCTATAATTCACCCCTCCACTTT CASVGSLGGAYNSPLHF TRBJ1-6 . TRBV25-1 .
TGCAGTGCGGCGGGGAACAATGAGCAGTTCTTC CSAAGNNEQFF TRBJ2-1 . TRBV20-1 .
TGTGCCAGCACAAAACAGGGTTTGGGGGAGACCCAGTACTTC CASTKQGLGETQYF TRBJ2-5 . TRBV6-1 .
TGTGCTAGCTTAGAGCGGGAATCTGGCGGGGAGCTGTTTTTT CASLERESGGELFF TRBJ2-2 TRBD2 TRBV7-7 .
TGTGCCAGCAGCTCACAGGGGGGGTCCTACGAGCAGTACTTC CASSSQGGSYEQYF TRBJ2-7 . TRBV5-4 .
TGTGCCAGCAGCAGAGACAGGGCCACTGAAGCTTTCTTT CASSRDRATEAFF TRBJ1-1 TRBD1 TRBV9 .
TGCGCCAGCAGCTCAGGACAGGGGGCCGAAAAACTGTTTTTT CASSSGQGAEKLFF TRBJ1-4 TRBD1 TRBV5-1 .
TGCGCCAGCAGCGGCGGACAGGGGGCTATGTACGAGCAGTACTTC CASSGGQGAMYEQYF TRBJ2-7 TRBD1 TRBV5-1 .
TGCGCCAGCAGCTTGTATGGGGGGGGTTCCTACGAGCAGTACTTC CASSLYGGGSYEQYF TRBJ2-7 TRBD2 TRBV5-1 .
TGTGCCTGGAGTTTTTTGAGACTAGAGACCCAGTACTTC CAWSFLRLETQYF TRBJ2-5 . TRBV30 .
TGTGCCAGTAGGCTACCAGGGACCTCAAGGGTACGCTACACCTTC CASRLPGTSRVRYTF TRBJ1-2 . TRBV19 .
TGTGCCAGCAGTTTCGACGGGGCAGGCAATCAGCCCCAGCATTTT CASSFDGAGNQPQHF TRBJ1-5 . TRBV28 .
TGTGCCAGCAGCCCCGAACAGGGTTCCCTCAATGGCTACACCTTC CASSPEQGSLNGYTF TRBJ1-2 . TRBV4-2 .
TGTGCCAGCAGCTTATCTGGTCGGACCGGGGAGCTGTTTTTT CASSLSGRTGELFF TRBJ2-2 . TRBV7-3 .
TGCGCCAGCAGCTTGGGGGATTTCAATCAGCCCCAGCATTTT CASSLGDFNQPQHF TRBJ1-5 . TRBV5-1 .
TGCGCCAGCAGCCAAAAGGGGACAGGGAATGAAAAACTGTTTTTT CASSQKGTGNEKLFF TRBJ1-4 TRBD1 TRBV4-3 .
TGTGCCAGCAGCTTGACAGGGACCACCTATGGCTACACCTTC CASSLTGTTYGYTF TRBJ1-2 TRBD1 TRBV7-3 .
TGTGCCAGCAGTCTCCTGACGAGAAACGAGCAGTACTTC CASSLLTRNEQYF TRBJ2-7 . TRBV28 .
TGTGCCAGCAGCCCGACCGACAGGGGAACATATGGCTACACCTTC CASSPTDRGTYGYTF TRBJ1-2 TRBD1 TRBV6-4 .
TGCGCCAGCAGCCAAGATCGCACAGGGGGGGCCTATAATTCACCCCTCCACTTT CASSQDRTGGAYNSPLHF TRBJ1-6 TRBD1 TRBV4-3 .
TGCGCCAGCAGCCCGGACCCGGGGGGAGGTCAGCCCCAGCATTTT CASSPDPGGGQPQHF TRBJ1-5 . TRBV4-1 .
TGTGCCAGCAGCCAAGAGCCGATGATCGTGGACACCATATATTTT CASSQEPMIVDTIYF TRBJ1-3 . TRBV4-2 .
TGTGCCAGCAGCTTGGAGATCTCTGGAAACACCATATATTTT CASSLEISGNTIYF TRBJ1-3 . TRBV5-4 .
TGTGCCAGCAGCCAAGGCGGGGCGGGGGTCTCCGGGGAGCTGTTTTTT CASSQGGAGVSGELFF TRBJ2-2 TRBD2 TRBV7-2 once
TGTGCCAGTAGTCACCGGAGTCCCCCGAACACTGAAGCTTTCTTT CASSHRSPPNTEAFF TRBJ1-1 . TRBV19 .
TGTGCCAGCCGTAGCGATCAGCCCCAGCATTTT CASRSDQPQHF TRBJ1-5 . TRBV6-1 .
TGCGCCAGCAGCCCCCCGGGACTAGCGGGAGGAGACGAGCAGTACTTC CASSPPGLAGGDEQYF TRBJ2-7 TRBD2 TRBV4-1 .
TGTGCCACCTGGACGGACACCGGGGAGCTGTTTTTT CATWTDTGELFF TRBJ2-2 . TRBV19 .
TGTGCCAGCAGTGCCCGGAAGGGTGACCAGCCCCAGCATTTT CASSARKGDQPQHF TRBJ1-5 . TRBV28 .
TGTGCCTGGAGTGGGAGAAATCAGCCCCAGCATTTT CAWSGRNQPQHF TRBJ1-5 . TRBV30 .
TGTGCCATCAGTGGGGCTAGCGGGAGGTCTGACGAGCAGTACTTC CAISGASGRSDEQYF TRBJ2-7 TRBD2 TRBV10-3 .
TGCGCCAGCTACCAATATGTCTATGAGCAGTTCTTC CASYQYVYEQFF TRBJ2-1 . TRBV5-1 .
TGCGCCAGCAGCTTGTGGGGGGGCCTGATGAACACTGAAGCTTTCTTT CASSLWGGLMNTEAFF TRBJ1-1 . TRBV5-1 .
TGTGCCAGCAGCAGGGACAGGGAGGATCAGCCCCAGCATTTT CASSRDREDQPQHF TRBJ1-5 TRBD1 TRBV7-2 .
TGTGCCAGCAGCTTATGGGAGTCCACAGATACGCAGTATTTT CASSLWESTDTQYF TRBJ2-3 . TRBV7-2 .
TGTGCCAGCAGCTTATCAGGGGTCGAGACCCAGTACTTC CASSLSGVETQYF TRBJ2-5 . TRBV7-3 .
TGTGCCAGCAGCTTGGGCAGTTCCTTGGGCAATCAGCCCCAGCATTTT CASSLGSSLGNQPQHF TRBJ1-5 . TRBV5-5 .
TGTGCCAGCAGCGGGAGGGCGGGAGGGGGGGAGACCCAGTACTTC CASSGRAGGGETQYF TRBJ2-5 TRBD2 TRBV9 .
TGTGCCAGCAGTTACGATCTTAATGAGCAGTTCTTC CASSYDLNEQFF TRBJ2-1 . TRBV6-6 .
TGTGCCAGCAGTGATCGAGACAGACTAGCCAAAAACATTCAGTACTTC CASSDRDRLAKNIQYF TRBJ2-4 . TRBV6-1 .
TGTGCCAGCAGCTTTGCGGACACCATATATTTT CASSFADTIYF TRBJ1-3 . TRBV7-9 once